The 32 T cell receptor beta chains presented below share a single source sample, sequenced in a study of metastatic and nonmetastatic thyroid tumors. TCRdb used MiXCR to call clones anew from the PCR reads. The table lists some 20,000 clones, over 25% of them singletons. No treatment of any kind had been given to any patient before thyroid surgery. Sequenced material: adjacent normal tissue. Receptor source: a female donor with papillary thyroid cancer or a benign thyroid nodule (not recorded which). Some clones in this sample may be carry-over from other donors' samples.

V usage is TRBV6-1 and J usage is TRBJ1-4, with 8 bases identical to TRBD1. The CDR3 extends over 16 amino acids. CDR1 is MNHNS, CDR2 SASEGT, per germline. Germline trimming cut 3 bases from V and 5 bases from J; bases unmatched to any gene: 8. Here the CDR3 reads CASSDTIGTGNEKLFF. The DNA for the CDR3 is TGTGCCAGCAGTGACACCATCGGGACAGGCAATGAAAAACTGTTTTTT.

This chain links TRBV30 with TRBJ2-7, with 12 nucleotides matching TRBD2. The V gene's germline CDR1 is GTSNPN and CDR2 SVGIG (reference sequence). The CDR3 consists of 16 residues. Germline trimming cut 8 bases from V and 1 base from J; bases unmatched to any gene: 12. The CDR3 coding sequence is TGTGCCGCCGGCCCCGGGACTAGCGGGTGGTCCTACGAGCAGTACTTC. Amino acids: CAAGPGTSGWSYEQYF.

Only a few counts were recorded for this clone. Its ends do not fully match the called genes, so a read error is possible. The chain combines TRBV12-3 or TRBV12-4 with TRBJ1-1, with D tentatively TRBD1 (5 bases). The CDR3 has 12 amino acids. The CDR3 sequence: CASRPGNTEAGF. CDR3 bases: TGTGCCAGCCGCCCAGGGAACACTGAAGCTGGGTTT.

This clone was picked up a small number of times. The chain is built from TRBV10-1 and TRBJ2-1; 10 nucleotides agree with TRBD2. CDR3 size: 15 residues. J lost 8 bases, V lost 4 bases, and 8 bases had no gene match. CDR1 is WNHNN, CDR2 SYGVQD, per germline (reference sequence). CDR3 nucleotide sequence: TGCGCCAGCAGTGGTTCTAGCGGGAGTATCGATGAGCAGTTCTTC. It specifies CASSGSSGSIDEQFF.

V is TRBV30 and J is TRBJ2-7; a weak D match, TRBD1 (6 bases). In germline, CDR1 is GTSNPN, CDR2 SVGIG (reference sequence). V was pared by 5 bases and J by 2 bases, with 10 bases between. The CDR3 is 12 residues long. As DNA, the CDR3 is TGTGCCTGGGACAGGAATACCTACGAGCAGTACTTC. It specifies CAWDRNTYEQYF. The variable domain in full, completed from reference TRBV30 and TRBJ2-7, reads SQTIHQWPATLVQPVGSPLSLECTVEGTSNPNLYWYRQAAGRGLQLLFYSVGIGQISSEVPQNLSASRPQDRQFILSSKKLLLSDSGFYLCAWDRNTYEQYFGPGTRLTVT.

This clone counts as medium-sized. This sequence joins TRBV7-3 and TRBJ2-3, with 10 positions matching TRBD2. Per germline, CDR1 SGHTA and CDR2 FQGTGA. V trimming: 1 base; J trimming: 4 bases; junction bases outside the gene matches: 2. The length of the CDR3 is 15 residues. The CDR3 DNA reads TGTGCCAGCAGCTTAAATGGACTAGCGGCAGATACGCAGTATTTT. This codes for CASSLNGLAADTQYF.

This clone showed up just a few times. The chain combines TRBV6-1 with TRBJ1-6; 8 positions match TRBD1. CDR1 MNHNS and CDR2 SASEGT come from the germline V gene. With V trimmed by 6 bases and J by 9 bases, 7 bases remained unmatched. The CDR3 sequence is 14 residues long. This chain's CDR3 is CASRTSGGGSPLHF. CDR3 DNA sequence: TGTGCCAGCAGGACATCAGGGGGCGGTTCACCCCTCCACTTT.

The V gene is TRBV28, the J gene TRBJ2-7; weak D call: TRBD2 (5 bases). In germline, CDR1 is MDHEN, CDR2 SYDVKM. The CDR3 runs 13 residues. V lost 10 bases to trimming and J lost 2 bases, with 15 bases between them. The CDR3 reads CATNRAGPYEQYF. The CDR3 DNA reads TGTGCCACCAATCGGGCGGGTCCCTACGAGCAGTACTTC.

The genes are TRBV12-3 or TRBV12-4 and TRBJ2-5; 7 bases match TRBD1. Unmatched junction bases numbered 6, after V lost 6 bases and J lost 5 bases. The CDR3 sequence is 13 residues long. CDR3 loop: CASRLGQWETQYF. CDR3 coding DNA: TGTGCCAGCAGGCTGGGACAGTGGGAGACCCAGTACTTC.

At least ten counts were recorded for this clone. This CDR3 is also generated by other DNA sequences in the sample. This sequence joins TRBV10-1 and TRBJ1-1; no definite D call. There are 16 residues in the CDR3. Germline V gives CDR1 WNHNN, CDR2 SYGVQD (reference sequence). The ends were cut back, 0 bases at V and 1 base at J, with 12 bases in the middle. The CDR3 sequence: CASSESFDTRNTEAFF. The CDR3 bases are TGCGCCAGCAGTGAGTCGTTCGACACGCGGAACACTGAAGCTTTCTTT.

The table lists this clone with a few counts. The gene calls are TRBV11-2 and TRBJ2-2, with 7 bases identical to TRBD2. The CDR3 extends over 16 amino acids. V was clipped by 1 base and J by 6 bases; unmatched bases: 8. The V gene's germline CDR1 is SGHAT and CDR2 FQNNGV. The CDR3 protein is CASSLVVGGLSGELFF. The CDR3 DNA reads as TGTGCCAGCAGCTTAGTGGTGGGAGGGCTGTCCGGGGAGCTGTTTTTT.

Only a few counts were recorded for this clone. The J gene is TRBJ2-7, the V gene TRBV28; D is possibly TRBD1 or TRBD2 (5 bases each). CDR3 length equals 12 residues. Trimming shortened V by 1 base and J by 6 bases, and 7 bases separated the two germline ends. Per the germline V gene, CDR1 is MDHEN and CDR2 is SYDVKM. This chain's CDR3 is CASSLSGGEQYF. The DNA for the CDR3 is TGTGCCAGCAGTTTATCTGGGGGCGAGCAGTACTTC.

The chain uses TRBV6-1 and TRBJ2-7; D is undetermined. This CDR3 region has 16 residues. V lost 0 bases and J lost 0, with 12 bases in between. Germline V gives CDR1 MNHNS, CDR2 SASEGT. CDR3 in DNA: TGTGCCAGCAGTGAAGCGGCCCTCTCCTTCTCCTACGAGCAGTACTTC. It yields the protein CASSEAALSFSYEQYF.

This chain links TRBV6-2 or TRBV6-3 with TRBJ2-5; D is unresolved. The CDR3 has 13 residues. Germline assignment: CDR1 MNHEY and CDR2 SVGEGT. V was trimmed by 0 bases and J by 5 bases, leaving 7 bases between them. CDR3 sequence (DNA): TGTGCCAGCAGTTACTCGGGGTGGGAGACCCAGTACTTC. It codes for CASSYSGWETQYF.

This clone was observed at least ten times. J is TRBJ2-7 and V is TRBV7-7; TRBD2 is a possible D gene (6 bases). The germline V gene has CDR1 SSHAT and CDR2 FNYEAQ (reference sequence). Between the trimmed V and J ends, which lost 0 bases and 3 bases, there was a span of 6 bases. The CDR3 length is 13 residues. CDR3 DNA: TGTGCCAGCAGCTTAGCGGGGGGCTACGAGCAGTACTTC. Translated, it gives CASSLAGGYEQYF.

The sample holds a few counts of this clone. The V call is TRBV28, the J call TRBJ1-6; D is unresolved. Looked up from germline, CDR1 is MDHEN and CDR2 is SYDVKM. The length of the CDR3 is 16 residues. Between the trimmed V and J ends, which lost 7 bases and 9 bases, there was a span of 22 bases. Here the CDR3 DNA reads TGTGCCAGCACCCTGGCCCTTGGAAGGATACGTTCACCCCTCCACTTT. This sequence encodes CASTLALGRIRSPLHF.

This clone was counted many times. The rearrangement links TRBV20-1 to TRBJ2-3, with TRBD2 matching 11 bases. The length of the CDR3 is 15 residues. Germline CDR1 reads DFQATT; CDR2 reads SNEGSKA (reference sequence). V lost 3 bases to trimming and J lost 4 bases; unmatched junction nucleotides: 6. The CDR3 here is CSARLSGGASDTQYF. The CDR3 DNA reads as TGCAGTGCTAGGCTTAGCGGGGGGGCCTCAGATACGCAGTATTTT.

This clone showed up many times. A clone one base away is much larger, so this may be a read error. Within the sample, other DNA sequences also encode this same CDR3. V is TRBV7-2 and J is TRBJ2-1; TRBD2 aligns across 10 bases. The CDR3 length is 15 residues. Trimming at V came to 5 bases and at J to 4 bases, leaving 5 bases not matched to a gene. Germline V CDR1 and CDR2: SGHTA, FQGNSA. The CDR3 DNA is TGTGCCAGCAGCCTAAGCGGGGGGGATTACAATGAGCAGTTCTTC. Amino acids: CASSLSGGDYNEQFF.

This chain connects TRBV11-2 to TRBJ2-7, with TRBD2 identical over 9 bases. The CDR3 has 15 amino acids. Germline-derived CDR1 and CDR2 are SGHAT and FQNNGV. V lost 0 bases to trimming and J lost 1 base; unmatched junction nucleotides: 1. DNA for the CDR3: TGTGCCAGCAGCTTAGAAGGACTAGCGTCCTACGAGCAGTACTTC. Translated, it gives CASSLEGLASYEQYF.

The CDR3: CASSFGGSGELFF. CDR3 nucleotide sequence: TGTGCCAGCAGCTTTGGGGGATCCGGGGAGCTGTTTTTT. This chain uses TRBV11-2 with TRBJ2-2; D possibly matches TRBD1 or TRBD2 (5 bases each). V was pared by 3 bases and J by 6 bases, with 8 bases between. Germline values: CDR1 SGHAT, CDR2 FQNNGV. The CDR3 consists of 13 residues.

The chain is built from TRBV5-1 and TRBJ1-1; D remains unclear. V gave up 1 base and J gave up 4 bases, with 11 bases separating them. Looked up from germline, CDR1 is SGHRS and CDR2 is YFSETQ. This CDR3 spans 14 amino acids. In nucleotides, the CDR3 is TGCGCCAGCAGCTTGTACGGGGAGGGCACTGAAGCTTTCTTT. It is translated as CASSLYGEGTEAFF.

This sequence joins TRBV5-6 and TRBJ1-6, with 8 bases fitting TRBD1. Germline trimming cut 5 bases from V and 9 bases from J; bases unmatched to any gene: 10. Germline lookup yields CDR1 SGHDT and CDR2 YYEEEE. This CDR3 is 15 amino acids long. CDR3 sequence: CASSPMDRESSPLHF. CDR3 sequence (DNA): TGTGCCAGCAGTCCAATGGACAGGGAAAGTTCACCCCTCCACTTT.

There are a few counts of this clone. A read error is likely, as this CDR3 ends without the conserved phenylalanine or tryptophan. V is TRBV27 and J is TRBJ2-7, with TRBD2 matching 8 bases. V trimming: 8 bases; J trimming: 7 bases; junction bases outside the gene matches: 10. The CDR3 extends over 13 amino acids. Germline CDR1 and CDR2: MNHEY and SMNVEV (reference sequence). CDR3 protein: CASYTAREGEQYL. CDR3 in DNA: TGTGCCAGCTACACGGCACGGGAGGGGGAGCAGTACCTC.

This rearrangement joins TRBV19 to TRBJ2-6; D possibly corresponds to TRBD2 (6 bases). The V gene's germline CDR1 is LNHDA and CDR2 SQIVND (reference sequence). V was pared by 10 bases and J by 4 bases, with 20 bases between. The CDR3 has 16 amino acids. Here the CDR3 reads CATSDRRVSGANVLTF. The CDR3 nucleotides are TGTGCCACATCGGATAGGAGGGTCTCCGGGGCCAACGTCCTGACTTTC.

This clone was counted between two and nine times. V usage is TRBV6-4 and J usage is TRBJ2-3; 7 nucleotides line up with TRBD1. The ends lost 5 bases at V and 4 bases at J; junction bases unmatched: 9. CDR1 is MRHNA, CDR2 SNTAGT, per germline. The CDR3 extends over 15 amino acids. The CDR3 here is CASSQQGSRADTQYF. The DNA for the CDR3 is TGTGCCAGCAGTCAACAGGGGTCACGGGCAGATACGCAGTATTTT.

The chain couples TRBV6-6 to TRBJ1-6, with a possible D match to TRBD1 (5 bases). This CDR3 is built from 14 residues. CDR1 and CDR2 (germline): MNHNY, SVGAGI (reference sequence). V gave up 2 bases and J gave up 4 bases, with 6 bases separating them. CDR3 sequence: CASSYRGYNSPLHF. The CDR3 DNA follows: TGTGCCAGCAGTTACAGGGGATATAATTCACCCCTCCACTTT.

The chain has TRBV7-6 and TRBJ2-2; 7 bases are shared with TRBD2. This CDR3 has 17 residues. The germline gives CDR1 SGHVS, CDR2 FNYEAQ. The J segment lost 0 bases and the V segment lost 5 bases, leaving 9 bases of the junction unmatched. The CDR3 reads CASSLTPTSANTGELFF. The CDR3 DNA is TGTGCCAGCAGCCTAACCCCAACTAGCGCGAACACCGGGGAGCTGTTTTTT. The complete variable domain, with remaining parts taken from reference TRBV7-6 and TRBJ2-2, reads GAGVSQSPRYKVTKRGQDVALRCDPISGHVSLYWYRQALGQGPEFLTYFNYEAQQDKSGLPNDRFSAERPEGSISTLTIQRTEQRDSAMYRCASSLTPTSANTGELFFGEGSRLTVL.

V is TRBV19 and J is TRBJ2-2, with D maybe TRBD2 (6 bases). The ends were cut back, 7 bases at V and 6 bases at J, with 12 bases in the middle. The CDR3 is 13 amino acids. Germline V gene sequence: CDR1 LNHDA, CDR2 SQIVND (reference sequence). CDR3 residues: CASTIGGAGELFF. CDR3 nucleotides: TGTGCCAGTACCATTGGAGGGGCCGGGGAGCTGTTTTTT. Full variable domain (outside the CDR3, taken from reference TRBV19 and TRBJ2-2): DGGITQSPKYLFRKEGQNVTLSCEQNLNHDAMYWYRQDPGQGLRLIYYSQIVNDFQKGDIAEGYSVSREKKESFPLTVTSAQKNPTAFYLCASTIGGAGELFFGEGSRLTVL.

By share, this clone ranks as medium-sized. V and J are TRBV30 and TRBJ1-5, with a tentative D call TRBD1 (6 bases). Germline V gives CDR1 GTSNPN, CDR2 SVGIG (reference sequence). V gave up 5 bases and J gave up 7 bases, with 15 bases separating them. This CDR3 is 13 amino acids long. DNA of the CDR3: TGTGCCTGGGCCACACAGGGAGACCAGCCCCAGCATTTT. Protein product: CAWATQGDQPQHF.

This clone rates as medium-sized (0.01 to 0.1%). The rearrangement links TRBV6-1 to TRBJ2-5; TRBD1 is a possible D gene (5 bases). CDR1 is MNHNS and CDR2 is SASEGT in the germline V gene. The CDR3 runs to 13 residues. Trimming pared 5 bases from V and 4 bases from J, leaving 11 bases between. Here the CDR3 DNA reads TGTGCCAGCAGTAAGACAGATGTAGAGACCCAGTACTTC. Residues: CASSKTDVETQYF.

This clone occurred once. This sequence joins TRBV30 and TRBJ1-2; 7 nucleotides agree with TRBD1. The junction had 16 bases not matched to a gene; V was cut back by 8 bases and J by 7 bases. CDR1 is GTSNPN and CDR2 is SVGIG in the germline V gene (reference sequence). The CDR3 is made up of 14 amino acids. DNA for the CDR3: TGTGCCCATGGGGCTCCGACAGGGCTGCGTGGCTACACCTTC. Its protein product is CAHGAPTGLRGYTF.

The rearrangement links TRBV15 to TRBJ2-7, with D perhaps TRBD1 or TRBD2 (6 bases each). Trimming cost V 0 bases and J 3 bases, with 9 bases left between them. Per the germline V gene, CDR1 is LNHNV and CDR2 is YYDKDF (reference sequence). This CDR3 has 14 amino acids. The CDR3 spells CATSREGGGYEQYF. CDR3 nucleotide sequence: TGTGCCACCAGCAGAGAAGGGGGAGGCTACGAGCAGTACTTC. Complete variable domain (other parts from reference TRBV15 and TRBJ2-7): DAMVIQNPRYQVTQFGKPVTLSCSQTLNHNVMYWYQQKSSQAPKLLFHYYDKDFNNEADTPDNFQSRRPNTSFCFLDIRSPGLGDTAMYLCATSREGGGYEQYFGPGTRLTVT.